Listed below are T cell receptor beta chains from one sample, sequenced in a study of T cell responses to AZD1222 COVID-19 vaccine. The table came from immunoSEQ multiplex PCR; TCRdb's copy has only in-frame clones and leaves some out. This table holds 150,000 to 200,000 clones, nearly 95% found once. The input for sequencing was peripheral blood, taken on day 0 of AZD1222 vaccination. The receptor source for this set is an adult in good health. Each CDR3 is given without its conserved first and last residue. Fields, in order: CDR3 length, V gene, J gene, CDR3 protein.

length: 15
V: TRBV5-6
J: TRBJ1-1
CDR3: ASSLAVTGLMNTEAF

length: 11
V: TRBV20-1
J: TRBJ1-3
CDR3: SASSLGPNTIY

length: 15
V: TRBV4-1
J: TRBJ2-5
CDR3: ASSQVRSGGAEETQY

length: 13
V: TRBV30
J: TRBJ1-3
CDR3: AWSIRGKSGNTIY

length: 12
V: TRBV7-2
J: TRBJ2-4
CDR3: ASSSGQRLNIQY

length: 13
V: TRBV30
J: TRBJ1-2
CDR3: AWSVLLGVGYGYT

length: 9
V: TRBV20-1
J: TRBJ2-5
CDR3: SAIRGETQY

length: 10
V: TRBV27
J: TRBJ1-5
CDR3: ASSPLGQPQH

length: 13
V: TRBV7-2
J: TRBJ2-7
CDR3: ASSPRAASFNEQY

length: 11
V: TRBV11-2
J: TRBJ2-5
CDR3: ASSLGDKETQY

length: 12
V: TRBV27
J: TRBJ1-4
CDR3: ASSLGRDGEKLF

length: 13
V: TRBV5-5
J: TRBJ2-2
CDR3: ASSLAPSYTGELF

length: 11
V: TRBV10-3
J: TRBJ2-7
CDR3: AISEYQGNEQY

length: 12
V: TRBV13
J: TRBJ1-6
CDR3: ASSLGLGRAPLH

length: 8
V: TRBV20-1
J: TRBJ2-1
CDR3: SAQTGEQF

length: 12
V: TRBV18
J: TRBJ1-4
CDR3: ASSRRDGAEKLF

length: 12
V: TRBV6-5
J: TRBJ1-1
CDR3: ASSFEGGVTEAF

length: 14
V: TRBV5-1
J: TRBJ2-5
CDR3: ASSRPRTGLSKTQY

length: 9
V: TRBV2
J: TRBJ1-1
CDR3: ASSPRWGAF

length: 14
V: TRBV19
J: TRBJ2-7
CDR3: ASSSSGTWVQDEQY

length: 11
V: TRBV11-1
J: TRBJ2-2
CDR3: ASSPGGGRELF

length: 10
V: TRBV2
J: TRBJ2-7
CDR3: ASSALEFEQY

length: 16
V: TRBV5-1
J: TRBJ2-1
CDR3: ASTGRLAGEWGNNEQF

length: 11
V: TRBV30
J: TRBJ1-4
CDR3: AWSGADNEKLF

length: 13
V: TRBV19
J: TRBJ2-6
CDR3: ASSRWGSGANVLT

length: 12
V: TRBV11-3
J: TRBJ2-2
CDR3: ASSLGLNTGELF

length: 12
V: TRBV11-2
J: TRBJ1-3
CDR3: ASRTLASGNTIY

length: 16
V: TRBV5-1
J: TRBJ2-1
CDR3: ASSLYNYGTSGGAAQF

length: 13
V: TRBV6-5
J: TRBJ2-6
CDR3: ASSNRGVGANVLT

length: 13
V: TRBV28
J: TRBJ1-2
CDR3: ASSFGQATINGYT

length: 12
V: TRBV14
J: TRBJ2-1
CDR3: ASRETSGSGEQF

length: 11
V: TRBV27
J: TRBJ1-1
CDR3: ASTSRGGTEAF

length: 12
V: TRBV28
J: TRBJ1-4
CDR3: ASSSTRVGEKLF

length: 11
V: TRBV14
J: TRBJ2-7
CDR3: ASNMRRGNEQY

length: 10
V: TRBV12-3/TRBV12-4
J: TRBJ2-3
CDR3: ASRDHTDTQY

length: 13
V: TRBV18
J: TRBJ2-1
CDR3: ASSPGGPTSDEQF

length: 11
V: TRBV6-1
J: TRBJ2-7
CDR3: ASSEGQAYEQY

length: 13
V: TRBV30
J: TRBJ1-1
CDR3: AWRAIDRLNTEAF

length: 8
V: TRBV20-1
J: TRBJ1-5
CDR3: SASREPQH

length: 12
V: TRBV19
J: TRBJ1-1
CDR3: ASSRREGRTEAF

length: 14
V: TRBV4-2
J: TRBJ1-6
CDR3: ASSQEGQGLGSPLH

length: 11
V: TRBV20-1
J: TRBJ1-2
CDR3: SASQGANYGYT

length: 13
V: TRBV7-2
J: TRBJ1-5
CDR3: ASSSTGNSNQPQH

length: 14
V: TRBV7-2
J: TRBJ1-4
CDR3: ASSSRDRVGNEKLF

length: 15
V: TRBV7-2
J: TRBJ2-7
CDR3: ASSLARSSGRGYEQY

length: 13
V: TRBV5-1
J: TRBJ2-5
CDR3: ASSLPYADQETQY

length: 11
V: TRBV5-4
J: TRBJ1-1
CDR3: ATFRQDGTEAF

length: 11
V: TRBV2
J: TRBJ2-7
CDR3: ASRGGQLDEQY

length: 13
V: TRBV24-1
J: TRBJ1-2
CDR3: ATSDTGIPPYGYT

length: 12
V: TRBV6-2/TRBV6-3
J: TRBJ1-5
CDR3: ASSYGRAAQPQH